This T cell receptor beta chain was found in a study of T cells after yellow fever vaccination. The overall study: Preparation of the low-cell-number fractions used SMART-Seq v4 Ultra Low Input.

One entry per CDR3 protein results from TCRdb running MiXCR on the 5' RACE reads. Of a few hundred thousand distinct CDR3 sequences detected, roughly 3% appear once; the ten largest clones hold 3.2%. This clonotype has just a few counts. Its cognate antigen is unknown. With 4 bases removed from V and 4 bases from J, the gap between germline ends came to 9 bases. Germline-derived CDR1 and CDR2 are MGHRA and YSYEKL. The CDR3 runs to 13 residues. Findings of the study overall: Most clones from primary vaccination were detected again post-booster (around 95% CD4, about 88% CD8). A small proportion of clonotypes was detected in both the CD4 and CD8 compartments.

This TCR was sampled from a man aged 18 to 29 who received the YFV17D yellow fever vaccine. The gene calls are TRBV4-1 and TRBJ2-3; D might be TRBD2 (5 bases). The specimen was CD4+ T cells sorted from PBMCs, collected 10 days after the yellow fever booster vaccination. CDR3 DNA: TGCGCCAGCAGCCTGTTACTAGCAGATACGCAGTATTTT. It is translated as CASSLLLADTQYF.